The clone carrying this T cell receptor (beta chain) appeared a single time. Its antigen is currently unknown. The entry originates in a study of cytomegalovirus exposure and HLA in healthy donors. Study summary: The Caucasian-associated ancestry cluster held about 80% of more than 350 genotyped donors. Findings and caveats of the study: The listing of 150 to 200 TCR beta chains classed them as cytomegalovirus-associated. Clonal expansion was found to be greater in HLA-associated TCR beta chains than in equally common others in a later analysis. The study dropped some indistinguishable V segments, TRBV6-2 and TRBV6-3 among them.

The CDR3 runs 11 residues. Trimming took off 2 bases at V and 9 bases at J, with 8 bases between the two ends. The V gene's germline CDR1 is MNHEY and CDR2 SVGAGI. In the PCR, 60 Vbeta and 13 Jbeta primers were used. Data came from immunoSEQ multiplex PCR; TCRdb stores just in-frame clones and leaves some out. The table has tens of thousands of clones, 86% seen once; the top ten hold approximately 10%. Sequencing was carried out using PBMCs. This receptor was obtained from a woman in her forties in good health and CMV-seropositive. The chain carries TRBV6-5 and TRBJ2-7; D is ambiguous. The CDR3 DNA sequence: TGTGCCAGCAGTTACGGAGTGGGGCAGTACTTC. Its protein is CASSYGVGQYF.